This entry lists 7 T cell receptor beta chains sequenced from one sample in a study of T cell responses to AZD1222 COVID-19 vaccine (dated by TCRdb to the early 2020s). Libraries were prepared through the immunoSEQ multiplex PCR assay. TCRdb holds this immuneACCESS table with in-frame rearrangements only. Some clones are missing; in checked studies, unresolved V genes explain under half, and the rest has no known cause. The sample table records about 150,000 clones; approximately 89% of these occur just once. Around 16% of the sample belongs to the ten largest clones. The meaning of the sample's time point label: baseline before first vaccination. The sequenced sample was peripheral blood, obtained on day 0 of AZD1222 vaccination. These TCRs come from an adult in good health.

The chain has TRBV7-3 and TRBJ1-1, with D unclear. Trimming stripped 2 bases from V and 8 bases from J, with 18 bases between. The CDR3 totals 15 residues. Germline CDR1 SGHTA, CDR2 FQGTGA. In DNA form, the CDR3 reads TGTGCCAGCAGCTTAGGCCCAACACCCGCTACCGAAGCTTTCTTT. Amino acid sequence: CASSLGPTPATEAFF.

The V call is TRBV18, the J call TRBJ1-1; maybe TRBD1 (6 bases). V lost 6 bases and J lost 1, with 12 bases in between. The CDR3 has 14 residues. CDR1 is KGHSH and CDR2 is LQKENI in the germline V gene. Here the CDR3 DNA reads TGTGCCAGCTCTCGGGACACCCCGAACACTGAAGCTTTCTTT. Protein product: CASSRDTPNTEAFF.

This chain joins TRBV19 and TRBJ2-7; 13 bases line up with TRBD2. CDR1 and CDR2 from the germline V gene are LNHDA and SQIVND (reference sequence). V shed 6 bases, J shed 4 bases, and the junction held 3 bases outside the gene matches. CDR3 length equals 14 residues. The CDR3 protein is CASSPGLAGYEQYF. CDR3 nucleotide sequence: TGTGCCAGTAGCCCGGGACTAGCGGGATACGAGCAGTACTTC.

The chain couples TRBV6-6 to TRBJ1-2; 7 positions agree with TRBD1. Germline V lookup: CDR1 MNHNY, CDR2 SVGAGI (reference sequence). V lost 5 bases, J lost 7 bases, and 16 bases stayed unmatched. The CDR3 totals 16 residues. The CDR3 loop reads CASSGGPTGVALGYTF. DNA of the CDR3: TGTGCCAGCAGTGGGGGCCCTACAGGGGTAGCTCTTGGCTACACCTTC.

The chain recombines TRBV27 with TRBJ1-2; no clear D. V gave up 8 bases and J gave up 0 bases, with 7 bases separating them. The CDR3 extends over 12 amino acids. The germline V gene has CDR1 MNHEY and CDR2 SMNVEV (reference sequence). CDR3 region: CASSNTNYGYTF. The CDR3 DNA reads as TGTGCCAGCTCGAACACTAACTATGGCTACACCTTC.

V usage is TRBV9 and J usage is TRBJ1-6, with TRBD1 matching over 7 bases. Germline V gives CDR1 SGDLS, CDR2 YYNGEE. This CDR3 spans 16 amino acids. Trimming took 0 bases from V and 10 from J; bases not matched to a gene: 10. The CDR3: CASSVGPGRGESPLHF. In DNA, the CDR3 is TGTGCCAGCAGCGTAGGCCCTGGCAGGGGGGAGTCACCCCTCCACTTT.

In nucleotides, the CDR3 is TGTGCCAGCAGCCAAAGGACAGGGGGAGGGACTGAAGCTTTCTTT. Its protein is CASSQRTGGGTEAFF. The chain is built from TRBV14 and TRBJ1-1; 10 bases are shared with TRBD1. Germline V CDR1 and CDR2: SGHDN, FVKESK. The CDR3 runs to 15 residues. The trim removed 2 bases at V and 5 bases at J, leaving 5 bases unmatched.